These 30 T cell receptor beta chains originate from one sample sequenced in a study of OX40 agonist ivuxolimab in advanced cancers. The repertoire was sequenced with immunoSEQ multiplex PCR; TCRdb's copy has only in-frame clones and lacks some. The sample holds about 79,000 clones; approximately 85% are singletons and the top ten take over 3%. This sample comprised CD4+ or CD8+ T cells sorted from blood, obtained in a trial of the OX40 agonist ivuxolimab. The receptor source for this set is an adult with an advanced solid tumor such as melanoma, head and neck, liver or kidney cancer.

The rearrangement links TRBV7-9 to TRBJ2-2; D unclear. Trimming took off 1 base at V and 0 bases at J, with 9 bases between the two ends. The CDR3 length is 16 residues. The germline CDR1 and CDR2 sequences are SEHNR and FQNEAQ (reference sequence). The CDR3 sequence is CASSLVLFANTGELFF. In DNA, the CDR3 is TGTGCCAGCAGCTTAGTACTATTCGCGAACACCGGGGAGCTGTTTTTT.

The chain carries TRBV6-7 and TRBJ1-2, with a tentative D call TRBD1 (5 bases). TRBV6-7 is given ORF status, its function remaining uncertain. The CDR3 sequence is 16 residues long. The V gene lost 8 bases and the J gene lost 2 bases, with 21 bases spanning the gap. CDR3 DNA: TGTGCCAGCCAAACGAAGGCGGGACGGCAAAACTATGGCTACACCTTC. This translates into CASQTKAGRQNYGYTF.

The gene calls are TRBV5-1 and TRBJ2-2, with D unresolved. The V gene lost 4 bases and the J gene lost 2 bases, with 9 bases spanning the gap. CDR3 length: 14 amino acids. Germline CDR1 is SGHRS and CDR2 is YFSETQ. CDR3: CASSTTLNTGELFF. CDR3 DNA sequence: TGCGCCAGCAGCACGACACTTAACACCGGGGAGCTGTTTTTT.

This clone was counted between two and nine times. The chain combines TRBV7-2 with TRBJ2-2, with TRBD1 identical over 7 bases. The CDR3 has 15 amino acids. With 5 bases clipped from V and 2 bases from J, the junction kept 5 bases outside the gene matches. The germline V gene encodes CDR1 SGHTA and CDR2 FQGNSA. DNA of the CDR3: TGTGCCAGCAGCCACCGACAGGGCAACACCGGGGAGCTGTTTTTT. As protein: CASSHRQGNTGELFF.

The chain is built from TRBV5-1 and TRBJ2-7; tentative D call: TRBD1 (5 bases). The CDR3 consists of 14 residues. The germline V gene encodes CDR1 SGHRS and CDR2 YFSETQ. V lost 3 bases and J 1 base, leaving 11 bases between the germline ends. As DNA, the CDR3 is TGCGCCAGCAGCTACGACAGTCTATCCTACGAGCAGTACTTC. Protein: CASSYDSLSYEQYF.

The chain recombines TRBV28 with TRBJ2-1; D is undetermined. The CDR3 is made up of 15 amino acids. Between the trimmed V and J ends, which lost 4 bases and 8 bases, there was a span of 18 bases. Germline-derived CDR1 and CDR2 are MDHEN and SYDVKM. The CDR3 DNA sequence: TGTGCCAGCAGTTCCCCGGGCCCTGGCGTTTATGAGCAGTTCTTC. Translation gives CASSSPGPGVYEQFF.

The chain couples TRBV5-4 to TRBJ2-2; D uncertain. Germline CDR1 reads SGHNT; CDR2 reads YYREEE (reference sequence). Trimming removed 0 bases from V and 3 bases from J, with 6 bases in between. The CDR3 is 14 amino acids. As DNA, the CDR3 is TGTGCCAGCAGCTTGGAAAAGGACACCGGGGAGCTGTTTTTT. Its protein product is CASSLEKDTGELFF.

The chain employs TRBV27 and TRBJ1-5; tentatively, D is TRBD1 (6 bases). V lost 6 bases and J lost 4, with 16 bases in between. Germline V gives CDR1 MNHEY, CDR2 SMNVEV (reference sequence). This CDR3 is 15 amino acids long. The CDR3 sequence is CASSPRDTTNQPQHF. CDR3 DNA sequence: TGTGCCAGCAGCCCAAGGGACACAACTAATCAGCCCCAGCATTTT.

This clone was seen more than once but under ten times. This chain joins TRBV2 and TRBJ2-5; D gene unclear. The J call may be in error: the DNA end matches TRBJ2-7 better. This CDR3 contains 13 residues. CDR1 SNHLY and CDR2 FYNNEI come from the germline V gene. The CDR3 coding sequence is TGTGCCAGCACCCCCACCGGCGCCTACGAGCAGTACTTC. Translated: CASTPTGAYEQYF.

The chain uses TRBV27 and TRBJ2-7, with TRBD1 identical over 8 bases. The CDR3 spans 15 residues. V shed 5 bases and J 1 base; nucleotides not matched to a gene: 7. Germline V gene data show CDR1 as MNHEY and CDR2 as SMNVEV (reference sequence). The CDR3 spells CASSEYTGGSYEQYF. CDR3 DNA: TGTGCCAGCAGTGAATACACAGGGGGTTCCTACGAGCAGTACTTC.

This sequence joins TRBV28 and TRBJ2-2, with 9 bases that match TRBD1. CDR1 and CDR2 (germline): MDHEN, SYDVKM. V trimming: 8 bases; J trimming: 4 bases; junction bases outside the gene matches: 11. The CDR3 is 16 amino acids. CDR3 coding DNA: TGTGCCAGCTTTCATATGGACAGGGGATCCACCGGGGAGCTGTTTTTT. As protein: CASFHMDRGSTGELFF.

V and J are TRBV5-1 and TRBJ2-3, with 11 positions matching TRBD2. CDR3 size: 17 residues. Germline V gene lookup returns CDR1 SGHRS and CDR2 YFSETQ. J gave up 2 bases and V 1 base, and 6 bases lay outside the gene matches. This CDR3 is CASSLPTGLAATDTQYF. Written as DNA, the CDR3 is TGCGCCAGCAGCTTGCCGACGGGACTAGCGGCCACAGATACGCAGTATTTT.

The CDR3 nucleotides are TGCGCCAGCAGCCTTTACGGGGTAGCCAAAAACATTCAGTACTTC. It codes for CASSLYGVAKNIQYF. The chain combines TRBV4-1 with TRBJ2-4; possible D gene TRBD2, 5 bases. The CDR3 runs 15 residues. The V end was cut by 4 bases, the J end by 0 bases, with 10 bases between. The V gene's germline CDR1 is MGHRA and CDR2 YSYEKL.

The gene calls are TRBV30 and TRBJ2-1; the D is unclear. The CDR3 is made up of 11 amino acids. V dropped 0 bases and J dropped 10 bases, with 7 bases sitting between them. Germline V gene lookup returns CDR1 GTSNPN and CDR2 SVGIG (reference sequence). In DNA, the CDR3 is TGTGCCTGGAGTGTCTTTAGCGAGCAGTTCTTC. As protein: CAWSVFSEQFF.

The CDR3 nucleotides read TGTGCCAGCAGCTCCTGGACCTCCAGCGAGCAGTACTTC. This sequence encodes CASSSWTSSEQYF. The V call is TRBV7-9, the J call TRBJ2-7; D is uncertain. This CDR3 has 13 residues. V lost 4 bases and J lost 6, with 13 bases in between. Germline V gene sequence: CDR1 SEHNR, CDR2 FQNEAQ (reference sequence).

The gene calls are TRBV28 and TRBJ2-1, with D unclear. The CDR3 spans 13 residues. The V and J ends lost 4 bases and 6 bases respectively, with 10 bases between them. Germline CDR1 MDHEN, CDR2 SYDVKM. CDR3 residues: CASSSPSINEQFF. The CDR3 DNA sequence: TGTGCCAGCAGTTCCCCCTCTATCAATGAGCAGTTCTTC.

Written as DNA, the CDR3 is TGCGCCAGCAGCACACAGCAGGGTTCTGAAGCTTTCTTT. This translates into CASSTQQGSEAFF. This chain connects TRBV5-1 to TRBJ1-1, with D perhaps TRBD1 (5 bases). V lost 4 bases and J 6 bases, leaving 13 bases between the germline ends. The CDR3 has 13 residues. The V gene's germline CDR1 is SGHRS and CDR2 YFSETQ.

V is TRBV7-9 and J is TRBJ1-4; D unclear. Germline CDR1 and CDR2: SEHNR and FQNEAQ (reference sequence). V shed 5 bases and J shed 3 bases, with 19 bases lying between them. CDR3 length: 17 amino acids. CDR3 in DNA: TGTGCCAGCAGCAACGGACTGAGAGAATGGGCTAATGAAAAACTGTTTTTT. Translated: CASSNGLREWANEKLFF.

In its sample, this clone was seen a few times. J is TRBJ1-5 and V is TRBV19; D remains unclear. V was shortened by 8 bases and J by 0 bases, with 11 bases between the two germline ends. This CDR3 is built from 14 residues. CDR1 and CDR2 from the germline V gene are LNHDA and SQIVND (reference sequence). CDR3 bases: TGTGCCAGTCGACTTGTGAATAGCAATCAGCCCCAGCATTTT. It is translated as CASRLVNSNQPQHF.

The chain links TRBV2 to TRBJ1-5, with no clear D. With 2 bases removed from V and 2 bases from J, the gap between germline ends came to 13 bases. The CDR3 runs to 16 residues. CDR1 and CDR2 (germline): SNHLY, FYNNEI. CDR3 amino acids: CASSEWDVSGNQPQHF. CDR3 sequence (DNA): TGTGCCAGCAGTGAATGGGATGTCTCTGGCAATCAGCCCCAGCATTTT.

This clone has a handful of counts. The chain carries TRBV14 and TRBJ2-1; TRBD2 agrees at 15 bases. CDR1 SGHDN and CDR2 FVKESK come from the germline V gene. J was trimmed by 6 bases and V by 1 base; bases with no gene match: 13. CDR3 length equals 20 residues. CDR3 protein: CASSQGMGLAGGPSVNEQFF. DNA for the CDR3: TGTGCCAGCAGCCAAGGGATGGGACTAGCGGGAGGTCCCTCGGTCAATGAGCAGTTCTTC.

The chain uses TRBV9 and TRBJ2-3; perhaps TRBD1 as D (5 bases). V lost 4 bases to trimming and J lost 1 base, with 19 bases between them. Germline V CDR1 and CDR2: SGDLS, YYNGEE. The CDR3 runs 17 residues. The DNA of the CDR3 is TGTGCCAGCAGCCCATTCCTTGGGGCAGAAGGCACAGATACGCAGTATTTT. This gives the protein CASSPFLGAEGTDTQYF. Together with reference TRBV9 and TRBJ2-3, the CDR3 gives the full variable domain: DSGVTQTPKHLITATGQRVTLRCSPRSGDLSVYWYQQSLDQGLQFLIQYYNGEERAKGNILERFSAQQFPDLHSELNLSSLELGDSALYFCASSPFLGAEGTDTQYFGPGTRLTVL.

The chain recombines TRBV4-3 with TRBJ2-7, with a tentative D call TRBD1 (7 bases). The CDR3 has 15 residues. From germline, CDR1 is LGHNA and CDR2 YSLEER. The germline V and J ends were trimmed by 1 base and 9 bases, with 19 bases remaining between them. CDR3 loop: CASSQGQGQVGGQYF. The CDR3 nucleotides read TGCGCCAGCAGCCAAGGGCAAGGACAGGTGGGGGGGCAGTACTTC.

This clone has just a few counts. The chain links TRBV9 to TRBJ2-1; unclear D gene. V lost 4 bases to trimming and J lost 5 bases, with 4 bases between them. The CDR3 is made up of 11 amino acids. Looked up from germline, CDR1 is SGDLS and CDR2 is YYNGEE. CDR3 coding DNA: TGTGCCAGCAGCATCAACAATGAGCAGTTCTTC. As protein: CASSINNEQFF.

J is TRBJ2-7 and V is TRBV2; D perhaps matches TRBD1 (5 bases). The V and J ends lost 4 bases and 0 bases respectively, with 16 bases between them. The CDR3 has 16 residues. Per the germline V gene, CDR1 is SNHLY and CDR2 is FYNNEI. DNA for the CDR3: TGTGCCAGCAGTGGCGACAAAATTAGGGGCTCCTACGAGCAGTACTTC. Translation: CASSGDKIRGSYEQYF.

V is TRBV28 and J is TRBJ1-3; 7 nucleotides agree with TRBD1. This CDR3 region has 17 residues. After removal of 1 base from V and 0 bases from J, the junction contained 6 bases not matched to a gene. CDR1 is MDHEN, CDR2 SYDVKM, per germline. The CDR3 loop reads CASSLSSGTDSGNTIYF. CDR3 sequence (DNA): TGTGCCAGCAGTTTATCTTCTGGGACAGACTCTGGAAACACCATATATTTT.

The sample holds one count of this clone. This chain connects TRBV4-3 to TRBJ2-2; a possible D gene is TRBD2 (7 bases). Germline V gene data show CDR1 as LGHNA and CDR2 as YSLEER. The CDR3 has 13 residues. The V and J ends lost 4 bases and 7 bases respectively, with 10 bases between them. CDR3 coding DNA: TGCGCCAGCAGCCTAGGGGGGGACGGGGAGCTGTTTTTT. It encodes CASSLGGDGELFF.

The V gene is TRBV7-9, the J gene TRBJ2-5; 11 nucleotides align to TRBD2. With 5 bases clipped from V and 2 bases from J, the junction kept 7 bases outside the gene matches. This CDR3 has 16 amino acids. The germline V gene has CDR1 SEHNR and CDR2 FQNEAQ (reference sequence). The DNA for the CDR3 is TGTGCCAGCAGCCCCACCACTAGCGGGAGTCAAGAGACCCAGTACTTC. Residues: CASSPTTSGSQETQYF.

CDR3 amino acids: CAWTFTGTVNSPLHF. In nucleotides, the CDR3 is TGTGCCTGGACTTTCACCGGGACAGTAAATTCACCCCTCCACTTT. The genes are TRBV30 and TRBJ1-6, with 7 bases aligning to TRBD1. The CDR3 covers 15 residues. The trim removed 4 bases at V and 7 bases at J, leaving 10 bases unmatched. CDR1 and CDR2 (germline): GTSNPN, SVGIG (reference sequence).

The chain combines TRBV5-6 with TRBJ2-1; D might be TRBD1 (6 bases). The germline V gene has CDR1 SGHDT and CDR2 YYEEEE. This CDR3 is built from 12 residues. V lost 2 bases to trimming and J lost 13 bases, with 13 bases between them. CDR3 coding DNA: TGTGCCAGCAGCTTATCCCGGGACAAACAGTTCTTC. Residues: CASSLSRDKQFF.